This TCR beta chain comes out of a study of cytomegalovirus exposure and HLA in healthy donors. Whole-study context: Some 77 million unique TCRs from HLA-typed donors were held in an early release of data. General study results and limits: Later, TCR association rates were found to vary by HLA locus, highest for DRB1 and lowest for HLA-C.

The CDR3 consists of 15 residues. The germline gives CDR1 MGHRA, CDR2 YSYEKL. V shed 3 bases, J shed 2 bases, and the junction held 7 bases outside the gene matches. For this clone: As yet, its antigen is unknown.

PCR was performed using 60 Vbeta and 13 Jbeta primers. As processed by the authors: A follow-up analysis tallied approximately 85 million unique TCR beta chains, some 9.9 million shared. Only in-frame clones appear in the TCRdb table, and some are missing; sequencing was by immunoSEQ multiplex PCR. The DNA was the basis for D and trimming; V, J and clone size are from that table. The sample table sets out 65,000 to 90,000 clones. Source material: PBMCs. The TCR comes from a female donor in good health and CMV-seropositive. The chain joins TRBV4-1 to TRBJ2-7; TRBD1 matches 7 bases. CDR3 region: CASSQRQGRPYEQYF. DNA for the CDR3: TGCGCCAGCAGCCAGCGACAGGGCCGGCCCTACGAGCAGTACTTC.